Presented here are 15 T cell receptor beta chains from one specimen sequenced in a study of cytomegalovirus exposure and HLA in healthy donors. 60 Vbeta and 13 Jbeta primers were used in PCR. Assay used: immunoSEQ multiplex PCR; TCRdb lists only in-frame clones, some missing. The table lists 150,000 to 200,000 clones, around 84% of them singletons. The sequencing sample was made of PBMCs. The receptor set was obtained from a man aged 50 to 60 in good health and CMV-seropositive.

The V gene is TRBV9, the J gene TRBJ1-3; D is ambiguous. The germline V gene has CDR1 SGDLS and CDR2 YYNGEE. This CDR3 spans 17 amino acids. Trimming pared 0 bases from V and 0 bases from J, leaving 13 bases between. CDR3 sequence reads: CASSVEEAGYSGNTIYF. Here the CDR3 DNA reads TGTGCCAGCAGCGTAGAGGAGGCAGGCTACTCTGGAAACACCATATATTTT. Based on the CDR3 plus reference TRBV9 and TRBJ1-3, the full variable domain is DSGVTQTPKHLITATGQRVTLRCSPRSGDLSVYWYQQSLDQGLQFLIQYYNGEERAKGNILERFSAQQFPDLHSELNLSSLELGDSALYFCASSVEEAGYSGNTIYFGEGSWLTVV.

This chain joins TRBV30 and TRBJ2-5, with 11 nucleotides matching TRBD1. J gave up 4 bases and V 3 bases, and 7 bases lay outside the gene matches. Germline V gene data show CDR1 as GTSNPN and CDR2 as SVGIG (reference sequence). The CDR3 has 15 amino acids. This CDR3 is CAWSPGTGGGETQYF. The CDR3 DNA follows: TGTGCCTGGAGCCCCGGGACAGGGGGGGGAGAGACCCAGTACTTC.

The genes are TRBV27 and TRBJ2-7; 7 nucleotides line up with TRBD2. Trimming took 0 bases from V and 2 from J; bases not matched to a gene: 4. The CDR3 covers 15 residues. Per germline, CDR1 MNHEY and CDR2 SMNVEV (reference sequence). The chain's CDR3 is CASSLSGGSAYEQYV. As DNA, the CDR3 is TGTGCCAGCAGTTTATCCGGGGGGTCGGCCTACGAGCAGTACGTC.

The rearrangement uses TRBV11-3 and TRBJ2-1, with 7 positions matching TRBD2. The CDR3 is made up of 16 amino acids. The V gene's germline CDR1 is SGHNT and CDR2 YENEEA. J lost 5 bases, V lost 3 bases, and 10 bases had no gene match. In DNA, the CDR3 is TGTGCCAGCAGCTTGGGTGGGACTAAATCCCACAATGAGCAGTTCTTC. Translating gives CASSLGGTKSHNEQFF.

The CDR3 nucleotides are TGTGCCAGTAGTATTGGTGGGGCGCGGAACTATGGCTACACCTTC. Residues: CASSIGGARNYGYTF. V and J are TRBV19 and TRBJ1-2; D might be TRBD1 (5 bases). Germline V CDR1 and CDR2: LNHDA, SQIVND (reference sequence). Trimming stripped 3 bases from V and 2 bases from J, with 13 bases between. The CDR3 runs 15 residues.

This clone was seen more than once but under ten times. The chain has TRBV6-1 and TRBJ2-7; TRBD1 matches at 11 bases. Germline CDR1 MNHNS, CDR2 SASEGT. The ends lost 0 bases at V and 6 bases at J; junction bases unmatched: 4. CDR3 length equals 15 residues. Here the CDR3 DNA reads TGTGCCAGCAGTGAAGCCGGGACAGGGGGTATCGAGCAGTACGTC. This encodes CASSEAGTGGIEQYV.

In this sample, this clone turned up a few times. The chain has TRBV6-1 and TRBJ1-4, with 8 bases matching TRBD1. V was clipped by 5 bases and J by 10 bases; unmatched bases: 6. Germline assignment: CDR1 MNHNS and CDR2 SASEGT. This CDR3 contains 13 residues. The CDR3 protein is CASSSGQGGKLFF. CDR3 DNA sequence: TGTGCCAGCAGTTCCGGACAGGGCGGAAAACTGTTTTTT.

The CDR3 is CASSDPGQANTEAFF. Written as DNA, the CDR3 is TGTGCCAGCAGTGATCCGGGACAGGCGAACACTGAAGCTTTCTTT. The chain couples TRBV2 to TRBJ1-1, with 8 bases lining up with TRBD1. The CDR3 extends over 15 amino acids. The V gene end was trimmed by 3 bases and the J gene end by 1 base; junction bases not matched to a gene: 4. Looked up from germline, CDR1 is SNHLY and CDR2 is FYNNEI.

The chain joins TRBV25-1 to TRBJ1-3, with D uncertain. The CDR3 has 12 residues. V lost 3 bases and J lost 7, with 7 bases in between. The V gene's germline CDR1 is MGHDK and CDR2 SYGVNS. The CDR3 region is CASSDTWNTIYF. Here the CDR3 DNA reads TGTGCCAGCAGTGATACATGGAACACCATATATTTT.

For the CDR3, the DNA is TGTGCCAGCACCGTACAGGAAAGTTATGGCTACACCTTC. Translation gives CASTVQESYGYTF. The V and J genes are TRBV2 and TRBJ1-2; D is perhaps TRBD1 (5 bases). The CDR3 is 13 residues long. Trimming took off 7 bases at V and 5 bases at J, with 14 bases between the two ends. Germline V CDR1 and CDR2: SNHLY, FYNNEI.

The V and J genes are TRBV29-1 and TRBJ1-1, with no clear D. The germline V gene has CDR1 SQVTM and CDR2 ANQGSEA. The CDR3 is 14 amino acids. Trimming removed 5 bases from V and 4 bases from J, with 17 bases in between. The DNA for the CDR3 is TGCAGCGTTCGGGCCCTGAGCCGGGGCACTGAAGCTTTCTTT. Protein: CSVRALSRGTEAFF.

The genes are TRBV7-9 and TRBJ1-2; no reliable D call. Per germline, CDR1 SEHNR and CDR2 FQNEAQ (reference sequence). CDR3 length equals 13 residues. Trimming shortened V by 2 bases and J by 6 bases, and 10 bases separated the two germline ends. Here the CDR3 reads CASSLIQKNGYTF. CDR3 DNA sequence: TGTGCCAGCAGCTTAATCCAGAAAAATGGCTACACCTTC.

The chain combines TRBV12-5 with TRBJ2-1, with 8 bases lining up with TRBD2. The length of the CDR3 is 15 residues. V shed 3 bases and J 9 bases; nucleotides not matched to a gene: 10. Germline loops: CDR1 LGHNT, CDR2 FRNRAP. The CDR3 reads CASGLPSGHAVEQFF. The CDR3 coding sequence is TGTGCTAGTGGTTTACCTAGCGGGCACGCAGTTGAGCAGTTCTTC.

The chain joins TRBV6-1 to TRBJ1-1, with TRBD1 matching 10 bases. CDR1 is MNHNS and CDR2 is SASEGT in the germline V gene. This CDR3 is built from 14 residues. V was clipped by 8 bases and J by 5 bases; unmatched bases: 8. In nucleotides, the CDR3 is TGTGCCAGCGGGAGACAGGGGGCTGGTACTGAAGCTTTCTTT. Translating it yields CASGRQGAGTEAFF.

This rearrangement joins TRBV12-5 to TRBJ2-7; 10 bases agree with TRBD1. The CDR3 extends over 16 amino acids. After removal of 0 bases from V and 5 bases from J, the junction contained 7 bases not matched to a gene. Germline CDR1 reads LGHNT; CDR2 reads FRNRAP. CDR3 sequence reads: CASGLVLRQGAHEQYF. CDR3 nucleotides: TGTGCTAGTGGTTTGGTACTCCGACAGGGGGCCCACGAGCAGTACTTC. Filled out from reference TRBV12-5 and TRBJ2-7, the complete variable domain reads DARVTQTPRHKVTEMGQEVTMRCQPILGHNTVFWYRQTMMQGLELLAYFRNRAPLDDSGMPKDRFSAEMPDATLATLKIQPSEPRDSAVYFCASGLVLRQGAHEQYFGPGTRLTVT.